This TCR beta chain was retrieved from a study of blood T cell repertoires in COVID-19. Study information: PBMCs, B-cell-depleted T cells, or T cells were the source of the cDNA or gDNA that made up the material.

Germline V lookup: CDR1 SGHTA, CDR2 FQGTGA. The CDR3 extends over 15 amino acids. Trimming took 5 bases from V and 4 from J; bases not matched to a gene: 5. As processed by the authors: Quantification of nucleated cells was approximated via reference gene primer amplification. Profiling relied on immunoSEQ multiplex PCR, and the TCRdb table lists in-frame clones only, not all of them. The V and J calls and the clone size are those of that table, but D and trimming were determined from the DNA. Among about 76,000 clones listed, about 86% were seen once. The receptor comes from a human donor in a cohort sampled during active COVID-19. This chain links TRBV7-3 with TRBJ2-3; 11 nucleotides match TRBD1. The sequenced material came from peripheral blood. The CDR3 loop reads CASSQTGQGADTQYF. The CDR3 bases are TGTGCCAGCAGCCAAACGGGACAGGGGGCAGATACGCAGTATTTT.